The present T cell receptor (beta chain) was sequenced within a study of blood T cell repertoires in COVID-19. The germline CDR1 and CDR2 sequences are GTSNPN and SVGIG (reference sequence). With 0 bases removed from V and 8 bases from J, the gap between germline ends came to 16 bases. This CDR3 has 14 residues. Libraries were prepared by immunoSEQ multiplex PCR; TCRdb keeps only in-frame clonotypes and omits some of them. The data show some 180,000 clones, with 70% to 85% seen just once and 13% held by the top ten. The sequence came from a man aged 50-59 years who had recovered from COVID-19. This chain uses TRBV30 with TRBJ1-1; possibly TRBD1 for D (5 bases). Specimen: peripheral blood. The CDR3 DNA is TGTGCCTGGAGTGTAAGATCCTGGGGGGGGGAAGCTTTCTTT. It codes for CAWSVRSWGGEAFF.